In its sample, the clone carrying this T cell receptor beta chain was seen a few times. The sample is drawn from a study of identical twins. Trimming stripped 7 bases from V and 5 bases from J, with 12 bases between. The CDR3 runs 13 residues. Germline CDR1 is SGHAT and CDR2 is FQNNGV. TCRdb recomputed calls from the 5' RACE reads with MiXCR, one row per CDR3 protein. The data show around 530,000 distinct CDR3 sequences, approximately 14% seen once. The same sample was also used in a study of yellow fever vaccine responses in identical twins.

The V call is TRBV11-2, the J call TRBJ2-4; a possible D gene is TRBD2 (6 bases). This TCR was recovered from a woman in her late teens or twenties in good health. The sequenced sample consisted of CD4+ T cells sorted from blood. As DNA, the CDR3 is TGTGCCAGCACCCCCGGGAGAGAAAACATTCAGTACTTC. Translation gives CASTPGRENIQYF.